The clone carrying this T cell receptor beta chain occurred many times. Its antigen remains unidentified. Template material for amplifying TCR beta CDR3 regions consisted of RNA transcripts. When the TCR CDR3 underwent first-round RT-PCR, the HTBI primer set was used. TCRdb recomputed calls from the multiplex PCR reads with MiXCR, one row per CDR3 protein. The sample yields about 400,000 distinct CDR3 sequences, about 13% seen once. This record comes from a study of T cells in Graves' hyperthyroidism and ophthalmopathy. Overall study results and limits: Blood also held most thyroid clonotypes expanded beyond 0.001.

Germline V gives CDR1 DFQATT, CDR2 SNEGSKA (reference sequence). The CDR3 runs to 14 residues. V was pared by 6 bases and J by 5 bases, with 17 bases between. Stability of Graves' hyperthyroidism was defined as absent ophthalmopathy progression within 18 months. The PBMCs had their origin in roughly 10 ml of fresh peripheral blood. The TCR was taken from a woman younger than 30 with Graves' hyperthyroidism. The sequencing input was blood. J is TRBJ2-1 and V is TRBV20-1, with a weak D call TRBD1 (6 bases). CDR3 protein: CSATETGNNNEQFF. Here the CDR3 DNA reads TGCAGTGCCACCGAGACAGGCAACAACAATGAGCAGTTCTTC.